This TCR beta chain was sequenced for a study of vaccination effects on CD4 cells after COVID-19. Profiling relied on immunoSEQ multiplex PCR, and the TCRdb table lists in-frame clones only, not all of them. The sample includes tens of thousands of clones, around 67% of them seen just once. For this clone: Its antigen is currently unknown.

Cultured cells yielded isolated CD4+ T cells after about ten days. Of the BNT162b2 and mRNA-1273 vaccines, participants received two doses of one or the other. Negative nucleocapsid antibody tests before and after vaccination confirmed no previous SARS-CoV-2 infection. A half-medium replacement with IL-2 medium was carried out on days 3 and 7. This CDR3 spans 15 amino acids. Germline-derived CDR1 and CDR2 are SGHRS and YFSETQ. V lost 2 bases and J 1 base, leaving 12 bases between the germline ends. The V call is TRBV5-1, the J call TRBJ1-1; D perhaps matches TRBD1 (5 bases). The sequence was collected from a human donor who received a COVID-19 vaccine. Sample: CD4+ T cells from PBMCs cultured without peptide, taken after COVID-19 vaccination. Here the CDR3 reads CASSFGGAGNTEAFF. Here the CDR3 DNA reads TGCGCCAGCAGCTTTGGCGGGGCAGGGAACACTGAAGCTTTCTTT. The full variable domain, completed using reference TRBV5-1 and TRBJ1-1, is KAGVTQTPRYLIKTRGQQVTLSCSPISGHRSVSWYQQTPGQGLQFLFEYFSETQRNKGNFPGRFSGRQFSNSRSEMNVSTLELGDSALYLCASSFGGAGNTEAFFGQGTRLTVV.